This T cell receptor (beta chain) was found in a study of T cells in Graves' hyperthyroidism and ophthalmopathy. For the study at large: Before any treatment, at initial diagnosis, peripheral blood was collected.

The CDR3 is 13 amino acids. Trimming left V 5 bases short and J 4 bases short, with 9 bases between. Germline V gene data show CDR1 as MDHEN and CDR2 as SYDVKM. The sample holds many counts of this clonotype. Its antigen is as yet unknown. Study-wide results and limits: Most clonotypes expanded in thyroid above 0.001 were likewise present in blood. The model made its ophthalmopathy prediction, and onset followed a median roughly 6.5 months later.

Diagnosis rested on symptoms, serum thyroxine and TRAb, thyroid ultrasound, and orbital computed tomography. Amplified regions were TCR beta CDR3 sequences from RNA transcripts. A set of HTBI primers served as the primers for a first-round RT-PCR of the TCR CDR3. TCRdb processed the multiplex PCR reads anew with MiXCR; each CDR3 protein has one entry. The sample has around 300,000 distinct CDR3 sequences, roughly an eighth seen once; the top ten hold 30% to 40%. Sequenced sample: blood. V usage is TRBV28 and J usage is TRBJ2-4, with D uncertain. The TCR was taken from a woman aged 40 to 49 with Graves' ophthalmopathy. In DNA form, the CDR3 reads TGTGCCAGCAGTGTGACGTTTAAAAACATTCAGTACTTC. Protein: CASSVTFKNIQYF.